Listed below are T cell receptor beta chains from one sample, sequenced in a study of a mutant IDH1 vaccine in newly diagnosed glioma. These receptors are not linked to any known antigen. Some clones are missing from TCRdb's copy, which holds only in-frame ones; the method was immunoSEQ multiplex PCR. The data show some 66,000 clones, about 85% seen once. This sample comprised PBMCs, obtained from a glioma patient whose treatment included an IDH1 peptide vaccine. The source of these receptors is a man between 25 and 39 years old with glioma. The CDR3 runs from the conserved cysteine through the conserved F or W. Each record gives: clone size, D gene, V gene, J gene, CDR3 protein, CDR3 DNA. D genes are given only for firm matches. Expanded clones get a size class; other rows say once, few or many, or leave the size out.

clone size: -
D gene: -
V gene: TRBV5-5
J gene: TRBJ2-7
CDR3 protein: CASRTALYEQYF
CDR3 DNA: TGTGCCAGCAGGACAGCGCTCTACGAGCAGTACTTC

clone size: few
D gene: -
V gene: TRBV5-4
J gene: TRBJ1-1
CDR3 protein: CASSPRGDIRRDTEAFF
CDR3 DNA: TGTGCCAGCAGCCCCAGAGGGGATATTAGGAGGGACACTGAAGCTTTCTTT

clone size: -
D gene: TRBD1
V gene: TRBV6-6
J gene: TRBJ2-7
CDR3 protein: CASRDRGTSYEQYF
CDR3 DNA: TGTGCCAGCAGGGACAGGGGGACCTCCTACGAGCAGTACTTC

clone size: -
D gene: TRBD1
V gene: TRBV19
J gene: TRBJ1-6
CDR3 protein: CASSMTGITYNSPLHF
CDR3 DNA: TGTGCCAGTAGTATGACAGGGATCACCTATAATTCACCCCTCCACTTT

clone size: -
D gene: -
V gene: TRBV5-1
J gene: TRBJ1-5
CDR3 protein: CASSPHPGLYSNQPQHF
CDR3 DNA: TGCGCCAGCAGCCCCCACCCGGGACTCTATAGCAATCAGCCCCAGCATTTT

clone size: -
D gene: -
V gene: TRBV28
J gene: TRBJ1-1
CDR3 protein: CASSLGGRGTEAFF
CDR3 DNA: TGTGCCAGCAGTTTAGGGGGGCGCGGGACTGAAGCTTTCTTT

clone size: -
D gene: TRBD1
V gene: TRBV7-6
J gene: TRBJ1-4
CDR3 protein: CASATGPGEKLFF
CDR3 DNA: TGTGCCAGCGCGACAGGGCCCGGGGAAAAACTGTTTTTT

clone size: -
D gene: -
V gene: TRBV5-1
J gene: TRBJ2-7
CDR3 protein: CASRQDSSSSYEQYF
CDR3 DNA: TGCGCCAGCAGACAGGACAGTTCCAGCTCCTACGAGCAGTACTTC

clone size: -
D gene: -
V gene: TRBV7-2
J gene: TRBJ1-3
CDR3 protein: CASSFAARGGSGNTIYF
CDR3 DNA: TGTGCCAGCAGCTTCGCCGCCCGGGGCGGCTCTGGAAACACCATATATTTT

clone size: -
D gene: -
V gene: TRBV9
J gene: TRBJ2-1
CDR3 protein: CASSVGLRGGPQNEQFF
CDR3 DNA: TGTGCCAGCAGCGTAGGATTGAGGGGGGGACCTCAGAATGAGCAGTTCTTC

clone size: -
D gene: TRBD1
V gene: TRBV4-2
J gene: TRBJ1-6
CDR3 protein: CASSQVVGGAGNSPLHF
CDR3 DNA: TGTGCCAGCAGCCAAGTCGTAGGGGGCGCGGGTAATTCACCCCTCCACTTT

clone size: -
D gene: -
V gene: TRBV10-1
J gene: TRBJ2-2
CDR3 protein: CASSVGTANTGELFF
CDR3 DNA: TGCGCCAGCAGTGTTGGGACGGCGAACACCGGGGAGCTGTTTTTT

clone size: once
D gene: TRBD1
V gene: TRBV4-1
J gene: TRBJ2-1
CDR3 protein: CASSQGWTGRNEQFF
CDR3 DNA: TGCGCCAGCAGCCAAGGATGGACAGGGCGCAATGAGCAGTTCTTC

clone size: few
D gene: -
V gene: TRBV2
J gene: TRBJ2-3
CDR3 protein: CAVERDSSTDTQYF
CDR3 DNA: TGTGCCGTCGAGAGGGATTCCAGCACAGATACGCAGTATTTT

clone size: once
D gene: -
V gene: TRBV19
J gene: TRBJ1-4
CDR3 protein: CASLPRTATNEKLFF
CDR3 DNA: TGTGCCAGCCTCCCCCGGACGGCAACTAATGAAAAACTGTTTTTT

clone size: once
D gene: TRBD2
V gene: TRBV7-8
J gene: TRBJ2-2
CDR3 protein: CASSPTSRGGRTGELFF
CDR3 DNA: TGTGCCAGCAGCCCCACCTCTCGGGGGGGGCGCACCGGGGAGCTGTTTTTT

clone size: few
D gene: -
V gene: TRBV5-1
J gene: TRBJ1-5
CDR3 protein: CASSFGGSNQPQHF
CDR3 DNA: TGCGCCAGCAGCTTTGGGGGGAGCAATCAGCCCCAGCATTTT

clone size: -
D gene: TRBD1
V gene: TRBV4-1
J gene: TRBJ1-3
CDR3 protein: CASSKADRGENTIYF
CDR3 DNA: TGCGCCAGCAGCAAAGCCGACAGGGGTGAAAACACCATATATTTT

clone size: -
D gene: -
V gene: TRBV28
J gene: TRBJ2-7
CDR3 protein: CASSPHYEQYF
CDR3 DNA: TGTGCCAGCAGTCCTCACTACGAGCAGTACTTC

clone size: -
D gene: -
V gene: TRBV7-9
J gene: TRBJ2-5
CDR3 protein: CASSPTGRVVGETQYF
CDR3 DNA: TGTGCCAGCAGCCCGACAGGAAGAGTTGTTGGGGAGACCCAGTACTTC

clone size: once
D gene: -
V gene: TRBV10-2
J gene: TRBJ2-4
CDR3 protein: CASSESVWGFIQYF
CDR3 DNA: TGCGCCAGCAGTGAGTCGGTTTGGGGTTTCATTCAGTACTTC

clone size: -
D gene: TRBD1
V gene: TRBV12-5
J gene: TRBJ2-2
CDR3 protein: CASGSQGALSGELFF
CDR3 DNA: TGTGCTAGTGGTTCACAGGGGGCGTTGTCCGGGGAGCTGTTTTTT

clone size: -
D gene: TRBD1
V gene: TRBV4-1
J gene: TRBJ1-2
CDR3 protein: CASSRRAIRGTGGPKSDGYTF
CDR3 DNA: TGCGCCAGCAGCCGGAGAGCCATTCGAGGGACAGGGGGCCCGAAGAGCGATGGCTACACCTTC